Listed here are 13 T cell receptor beta chains from one sample, sequenced in a study of shared clonotypes between healthy human individuals. Method: immunoSEQ multiplex PCR; TCRdb's copy keeps in-frame clones and lacks some. The profile shows nearly 2 million clones, about 95% of them singletons. The naive CD8 fraction comprised CD45RO-negative cells positively selected for CCR7 and excluded terminally differentiated effector memory CD45RA+ cells. Sequencing was performed on naive CD8+ T cells sorted from blood. The receptors derive from a man aged 18 to 29 in good health.

Concerning this clone itself: The same CDR3 also results from other DNA sequences found in this sample. The chain links TRBV9 to TRBJ1-3; D is ambiguous. CDR3 length: 15 amino acids. From germline, CDR1 is SGDLS and CDR2 YYNGEE. Trimming removed 0 bases from V and 0 bases from J, with 7 bases in between. CDR3 amino acids: CASSVEGSSGNTIYF. CDR3 sequence (DNA): TGTGCCAGCAGCGTAGAGGGAAGCTCTGGAAACACCATATATTTT.

The chain has TRBV12-5 and TRBJ2-2; D possibly corresponds to TRBD1 (5 bases). The CDR3 has 16 residues. CDR1 and CDR2 (germline): LGHNT, FRNRAP. This CDR3 reads CAHRQFSPIPTGELFF. The CDR3 DNA follows: TGTGCCCACCGACAGTTTTCCCCCATCCCCACCGGGGAGCTGTTTTTT.

The chain carries TRBV27 and TRBJ2-7; 7 nucleotides line up with TRBD1. CDR1 is MNHEY, CDR2 SMNVEV, per germline (reference sequence). This CDR3 has 12 residues. V was clipped by 8 bases and J by 10 bases; unmatched bases: 11. The CDR3 spells CASGTGVLPQYF. The CDR3 DNA is TGTGCCAGCGGCACAGGGGTCTTACCACAGTACTTC.

The rearrangement links TRBV18 to TRBJ2-1, with TRBD2 matching 7 bases. The CDR3 has 13 residues. CDR1 and CDR2 from the germline V gene are KGHSH and LQKENI. The trim removed 6 bases at V and 7 bases at J, leaving 6 bases unmatched. The CDR3 DNA follows: TGTGCCAGCTCCCCGCGGGAGCAAAATGAGCAGTTCTTC. As protein: CASSPREQNEQFF.

The chain couples TRBV30 to TRBJ1-1, with TRBD1 identical over 8 bases. This CDR3 is built from 19 residues. The ends lost 7 bases at V and 0 bases at J; junction bases unmatched: 22. Germline V gene sequence: CDR1 GTSNPN, CDR2 SVGIG (reference sequence). The CDR3 is CASEPGTGGWGMMNTEAFF. The CDR3, as DNA: TGTGCCTCGGAGCCCGGGACAGGCGGATGGGGGATGATGAACACTGAAGCTTTCTTT.

The V and J genes are TRBV14 and TRBJ1-2; 8 nucleotides match TRBD1. V lost 1 base to trimming and J lost 7 bases; unmatched junction nucleotides: 5. The germline V gene has CDR1 SGHDN and CDR2 FVKESK. The CDR3 is made up of 14 amino acids. The CDR3 region is CASSQGWTGIGYTF. The CDR3 nucleotides are TGTGCCAGCAGCCAAGGTTGGACAGGGATTGGCTACACCTTC.

The rearrangement links TRBV4-1 to TRBJ1-3; possible D gene TRBD1, 5 bases. The germline V and J ends were trimmed by 2 bases and 0 bases, with 8 bases remaining between them. The CDR3 runs 15 residues. Germline lookup yields CDR1 MGHRA and CDR2 YSYEKL. The CDR3 nucleotides are TGCGCCAGCAGCCAACACAGGAGCTCTGGAAACACCATATATTTT. Amino acids: CASSQHRSSGNTIYF.

The rearrangement links TRBV4-1 to TRBJ1-1, with 8 positions matching TRBD1. Trimming took 5 bases from V and 8 from J; bases not matched to a gene: 13. CDR1 and CDR2 from the germline V gene are MGHRA and YSYEKL. The CDR3 totals 15 residues. The CDR3 region is CASSARTGNLGEAFF. Here the CDR3 DNA reads TGCGCCAGCAGCGCCCGGACAGGGAATTTAGGGGAAGCTTTCTTT.

The chain carries TRBV5-8 and TRBJ1-2; no clear D. The ends were cut back, 0 bases at V and 3 bases at J, with 18 bases in the middle. The CDR3 is 17 amino acids. Germline V lookup: CDR1 SGHTS, CDR2 YDEGEE. CDR3 DNA sequence: TGTGCCAGCAGCTTGGCATCGGTCGCACCTGAGGACTATGGCTACACCTTC. It translates to CASSLASVAPEDYGYTF. The whole variable domain, remainder taken from reference TRBV5-8 and TRBJ1-2, is EAGVTQSPTHLIKTRGQQATLRCSPISGHTSVYWYQQALGLGLQFLLWYDEGEERNRGNFPPRFSGRQFPNYSSELNVNALELEDSALYLCASSLASVAPEDYGYTFGSGTRLTVV.

This rearrangement joins TRBV6-6 to TRBJ2-3; D is unresolved. The V end lost 8 bases, the J end lost 4 bases, and 7 bases lay between the germline ends. From germline, CDR1 is MNHNY and CDR2 SVGAGI (reference sequence). The length of the CDR3 is 11 residues. The CDR3 sequence: CASETADTQYF. DNA of the CDR3: TGTGCCAGCGAAACAGCAGATACGCAGTATTTT.

The gene calls are TRBV30 and TRBJ2-3; 12 nucleotides align to TRBD2. Germline V gene lookup returns CDR1 GTSNPN and CDR2 SVGIG (reference sequence). J lost 6 bases, V lost 0 bases, and 4 bases had no gene match. The CDR3 sequence is 15 residues long. The CDR3, as DNA: TGTGCCTGGAGTGTCACTAGCGGGAGGTTGGATACGCAGTATTTT. This sequence encodes CAWSVTSGRLDTQYF. The complete variable domain, with remaining parts taken from reference TRBV30 and TRBJ2-3, reads SQTIHQWPATLVQPVGSPLSLECTVEGTSNPNLYWYRQAAGRGLQLLFYSVGIGQISSEVPQNLSASRPQDRQFILSSKKLLLSDSGFYLCAWSVTSGRLDTQYFGPGTRLTVL.

Concerning this clone: This specimen includes other DNA sequences encoding the same CDR3. The chain links TRBV27 to TRBJ1-2; the D is unclear. The germline gives CDR1 MNHEY, CDR2 SMNVEV (reference sequence). The CDR3 runs 13 residues. Between the trimmed V and J ends, which lost 3 bases and 2 bases, there was a span of 7 bases. The CDR3 DNA sequence: TGTGCCAGCAGTTTTTCCGGAAACTATGGCTACACCTTC. It yields the protein CASSFSGNYGYTF.

The gene calls are TRBV7-9 and TRBJ2-7, with TRBD2 identical over 8 bases. Looked up from germline, CDR1 is SEHNR and CDR2 is FQNEAQ (reference sequence). CDR3 length equals 16 residues. J was trimmed by 2 bases and V by 5 bases; bases with no gene match: 11. The CDR3 sequence is CASSLTGLARTYEQYF. The CDR3 DNA reads TGTGCCAGCAGCCTTACTGGACTAGCAAGGACCTACGAGCAGTACTTC.